This is a list of T cell receptor beta chains from one sample in a study of cytomegalovirus exposure and HLA in healthy donors. Assay: immunoSEQ multiplex PCR; the TCRdb copy retains only in-frame clones and omits some. Of about 100,000 clones in the sample, around 69% were seen once. Input material: PBMCs. These receptors all come from a man in his late teens or twenties in good health and CMV-seronegative. Each CDR3 is given with its conserved first and last residue. A D gene is named only where the DNA matches it firmly. Only part of the rows carry a size: once, few, many, or a class if the clone is expanded.

D: TRBD1
J: TRBJ2-3
size: once
V: TRBV7-2
CDR3: CASSQWGGDRGFTDTQYF
DNA: TGTGCCAGCAGCCAATGGGGGGGCGACAGGGGGTTCACAGATACGCAGTATTTT

D: -
J: TRBJ1-1
size: -
V: TRBV9
CDR3: CASSLDTFAEAFF
DNA: TGTGCCAGCAGCCTCGACACCTTCGCTGAAGCTTTCTTT

D: -
J: TRBJ2-3
size: -
V: TRBV10-3
CDR3: CAIDRQGGGTDTQYF
DNA: TGTGCCATCGATCGACAGGGCGGGGGCACAGATACGCAGTATTTT

D: TRBD1
J: TRBJ1-1
size: -
V: TRBV6-6
CDR3: CASSGPTGVTEAFF
DNA: TGTGCCAGCAGTGGACCGACAGGGGTCACTGAAGCTTTCTTT

D: TRBD1
J: TRBJ2-7
size: once
V: TRBV6-6
CDR3: CATGTGGYEQYF
DNA: TGTGCCACCGGGACAGGGGGCTACGAGCAGTACTTC

D: -
J: TRBJ1-1
size: -
V: TRBV9
CDR3: CASSVEGESPEAFF
DNA: TGTGCCAGCAGCGTAGAGGGGGAGTCCCCTGAAGCTTTCTTT

D: TRBD1
J: TRBJ1-5
size: -
V: TRBV10-1
CDR3: CASSGTGDSNQPQHF
DNA: TGCGCCAGCAGCGGGACAGGGGATAGCAATCAGCCCCAGCATTTT

D: -
J: TRBJ1-5
size: -
V: TRBV7-8
CDR3: CASSLNHGGGRRGNQPQHF
DNA: TGTGCCAGCAGCCTCAACCATGGGGGGGGAAGACGGGGCAATCAGCCCCAGCATTTT

D: -
J: TRBJ1-2
size: -
V: TRBV5-4
CDR3: CASSLGDRSANYGYTF
DNA: TGTGCCAGCAGCTTGGGAGACAGGAGTGCTAACTATGGCTACACCTTC

D: TRBD1
J: TRBJ1-5
size: -
V: TRBV5-5
CDR3: CASSAGQGSNQPQHF
DNA: TGTGCCAGCAGCGCGGGACAGGGTAGCAATCAGCCCCAGCATTTT

D: -
J: TRBJ2-5
size: -
V: TRBV7-2
CDR3: CASSAGHFQETQYF
DNA: TGTGCCAGCAGCGCCGGACATTTCCAAGAGACCCAGTACTTC

D: -
J: TRBJ1-1
size: few
V: TRBV4-3
CDR3: CASSLNLVSNTEAFF
DNA: TGCGCCAGCAGCCTCAACCTTGTAAGCAACACTGAAGCTTTCTTT

D: TRBD1
J: TRBJ1-2
size: -
V: TRBV5-1
CDR3: CASRDGTAGGYTF
DNA: TGCGCCAGCAGGGACGGGACAGCTGGTGGCTACACCTTC

D: TRBD1
J: TRBJ1-1
size: -
V: TRBV19
CDR3: CASSRIGGIEAFF
DNA: TGTGCCAGTAGCAGAATAGGGGGCATCGAAGCTTTCTTT

D: TRBD2
J: TRBJ2-2
size: -
V: TRBV4-3
CDR3: CASSLRLAENTGELFF
DNA: TGCGCCAGCAGCCTCAGACTAGCGGAGAACACCGGGGAGCTGTTTTTT

D: -
J: TRBJ1-2
size: -
V: TRBV25-1
CDR3: CASSERLGYGYTF
DNA: TGTGCCAGCAGCGAGCGGTTGGGATATGGCTACACCTTC

D: TRBD1
J: TRBJ1-1
size: -
V: TRBV4-3
CDR3: CASSQRGQGTEAFF
DNA: TGCGCCAGCAGCCAAAGGGGACAGGGGACTGAAGCTTTCTTT

D: TRBD1
J: TRBJ1-1
size: -
V: TRBV5-4
CDR3: CASSPRTGSTEAFF
DNA: TGTGCCAGCAGCCCACGGACAGGGAGCACTGAAGCTTTCTTT

D: TRBD2
J: TRBJ2-1
size: -
V: TRBV5-1
CDR3: CASSPGLESSNEQFF
DNA: TGCGCCAGCAGCCCCGGACTAGAATCGAGCAATGAGCAGTTCTTC